A single sample is the source of the 15 T cell receptor beta chains below, sequenced in a study of shared clonotypes between healthy human individuals. Only CD45RO-negative cells positively selected for CCR7 counted as naive CD8 cells, so terminally differentiated effector memory CD45RA+ cells were excluded. Generated by immunoSEQ multiplex PCR, the TCRdb table keeps only in-frame clones and is missing some. This table holds some 2.1 million clones, roughly 95% found once. The material sequenced was naive CD8+ T cells from PBMCs. These receptors were collected from a young man in good health. Some clones in this sample may be carry-over from other donors' samples.

The gene calls are TRBV7-8 and TRBJ2-7; D is perhaps TRBD1 (5 bases). The germline gives CDR1 SGHVS, CDR2 FQNEAQ. The ends were cut back, 1 base at V and 0 bases at J, with 13 bases in the middle. There are 16 residues in the CDR3. The CDR3 DNA is TGTGCCAGCAGCTTAGATATGGGGCTTGGCTCCTACGAGCAGTACTTC. Residues: CASSLDMGLGSYEQYF.

V usage is TRBV19 and J usage is TRBJ2-1; D is perhaps TRBD1 or TRBD2 (5 bases each). The germline CDR1 and CDR2 sequences are LNHDA and SQIVND (reference sequence). V lost 5 bases and J 5 bases, leaving 13 bases between the germline ends. The CDR3 consists of 14 residues. The CDR3 loop reads CASSLRDGDNEQFF. CDR3 bases: TGTGCCAGTAGTCTCCGGGACGGCGACAATGAGCAGTTCTTC. Full variable domain (rest looked up from reference TRBV19 and TRBJ2-1): DGGITQSPKYLFRKEGQNVTLSCEQNLNHDAMYWYRQDPGQGLRLIYYSQIVNDFQKGDIAEGYSVSREKKESFPLTVTSAQKNPTAFYLCASSLRDGDNEQFFGPGTRLTVL.

J is TRBJ1-1 and V is TRBV9; D gene unclear. Germline-derived CDR1 and CDR2 are SGDLS and YYNGEE. The ends were cut back, 3 bases at V and 1 base at J, with 19 bases in the middle. The CDR3 is 17 residues long. The CDR3 nucleotides read TGTGCCAGCAGCGCGAACCCCCTTGGGATATCGAACACTGAAGCTTTCTTT. Its protein product is CASSANPLGISNTEAFF. The variable domain in full, completed from reference TRBV9 and TRBJ1-1, reads DSGVTQTPKHLITATGQRVTLRCSPRSGDLSVYWYQQSLDQGLQFLIQYYNGEERAKGNILERFSAQQFPDLHSELNLSSLELGDSALYFCASSANPLGISNTEAFFGQGTRLTVV.

The rearrangement links TRBV19 to TRBJ1-5, with D possibly matching TRBD1 (5 bases). This CDR3 contains 17 residues. The germline CDR1 and CDR2 sequences are LNHDA and SQIVND (reference sequence). Between the trimmed V and J ends, which lost 4 bases and 4 bases, there was a span of 20 bases. CDR3 region: CASSKTKVGGLNQPQHF. The CDR3 coding sequence is TGTGCCAGTAGTAAGACCAAGGTCGGGGGTCTAAATCAGCCCCAGCATTTT.

The chain recombines TRBV6-5 with TRBJ1-3; D may be TRBD1 (5 bases). Per the germline V gene, CDR1 is MNHEY and CDR2 is SVGAGI. The CDR3 has 13 amino acids. V was cut by 6 bases and J by 4 bases, with 10 bases left in between. The CDR3 bases are TGTGCCAGCAGCTTGGACATCGGAAACACCATATATTTT. This codes for CASSLDIGNTIYF.

The chain is built from TRBV2 and TRBJ2-3; perhaps TRBD1 as D (5 bases). V was shortened by 4 bases and J by 2 bases, with 16 bases between the two germline ends. The CDR3 sequence is 16 residues long. CDR1 and CDR2 (germline): SNHLY, FYNNEI. The CDR3 reads CASSVQAGRITDTQYF. In nucleotides, the CDR3 is TGTGCCAGCAGTGTTCAGGCAGGGCGCATCACAGATACGCAGTATTTT.

V and J are TRBV4-3 and TRBJ2-7; the D call may be TRBD1 or TRBD2 (8 bases each). The CDR3 consists of 19 residues. Germline CDR1 is LGHNA and CDR2 is YSLEER. V was trimmed by 0 bases and J by 3 bases, leaving 24 bases between them. CDR3 sequence reads: CASSQEQGADSGNVYEQYF. DNA for the CDR3: TGCGCCAGCAGCCAAGAGCAGGGGGCCGATAGCGGGAATGTCTACGAGCAGTACTTC.

The chain joins TRBV27 to TRBJ2-7; D ambiguous. Trimming cost V 5 bases and J 6 bases, with 14 bases left between them. The CDR3 is made up of 13 amino acids. The germline V gene encodes CDR1 MNHEY and CDR2 SMNVEV (reference sequence). The CDR3 is CASSLRLGSEQYF. In DNA, the CDR3 is TGTGCCAGCAGTCTCAGACTTGGCTCCGAGCAGTACTTC.

The chain is built from TRBV27 and TRBJ2-7, with 12 positions matching TRBD1. With 0 bases clipped from V and 5 bases from J, the junction kept 2 bases outside the gene matches. The CDR3 sequence is 15 residues long. CDR1 is MNHEY and CDR2 is SMNVEV in the germline V gene (reference sequence). DNA for the CDR3: TGTGCCAGCAGTTTATCGGGACAGGGGGCGGACGAGCAGTACTTC. It specifies CASSLSGQGADEQYF.

This clone has just one count. This rearrangement joins TRBV28 to TRBJ2-7, with D maybe TRBD2 (6 bases). Between the trimmed V and J ends, which lost 8 bases and 0 bases, there was a span of 11 bases. Germline values: CDR1 MDHEN, CDR2 SYDVKM. This CDR3 has 13 amino acids. The CDR3 reads CASVVGSSYEQYF. The DNA for the CDR3 is TGTGCCAGCGTTGTCGGGAGCTCCTACGAGCAGTACTTC.

The genes are TRBV28 and TRBJ1-1; D gene ambiguous. CDR1 and CDR2 (germline): MDHEN, SYDVKM. The ends were cut back, 6 bases at V and 0 bases at J, with 20 bases in the middle. The length of the CDR3 is 17 residues. The CDR3: CASRIDYAGEMNTEAFF. Here the CDR3 DNA reads TGTGCCAGCAGGATAGATTACGCCGGAGAAATGAACACTGAAGCTTTCTTT.

The CDR3 bases are TGTGCCAGCAGCTTCACTCCGGAGGGTAACTACGAGCAGTACTTC. It yields the protein CASSFTPEGNYEQYF. This chain links TRBV11-2 with TRBJ2-7; tentative D call: TRBD2 (6 bases). Germline V gives CDR1 SGHAT, CDR2 FQNNGV. The ends were cut back, 3 bases at V and 3 bases at J, with 15 bases in the middle. The CDR3 loop spans 15 amino acids.

This clone showed up just a few times. The chain recombines TRBV9 with TRBJ1-2; D unclear. V gave up 3 bases and J gave up 2 bases, with 14 bases separating them. CDR1 is SGDLS, CDR2 YYNGEE, per germline. The CDR3 sequence is 15 residues long. In DNA, the CDR3 is TGTGCCAGCAGCGGACCGACGGGAGACAACTATGGCTACACCTTC. It codes for CASSGPTGDNYGYTF.

The chain links TRBV7-2 to TRBJ2-1; 8 bases match TRBD2. V was clipped by 1 base and J by 3 bases; unmatched bases: 14. Germline V lookup: CDR1 SGHTA, CDR2 FQGNSA. The CDR3 runs 19 residues. The DNA of the CDR3 is TGTGCCAGCAGCTTAGGGTATACCAGCGGGAGACATAACTACAATGAGCAGTTCTTC. It codes for CASSLGYTSGRHNYNEQFF.

This clone was detected once. The CDR3 bases are TGTGCCAGCGGATGGGGCACAGATACGCAGTATTTT. Its protein product is CASGWGTDTQYF. The rearrangement links TRBV19 to TRBJ2-3; D ambiguous. V dropped 9 bases and J dropped 1 base, with 8 bases sitting between them. CDR3 size: 12 residues. CDR1 and CDR2 (germline): LNHDA, SQIVND (reference sequence). Based on the CDR3 plus reference TRBV19 and TRBJ2-3, the full variable domain is DGGITQSPKYLFRKEGQNVTLSCEQNLNHDAMYWYRQDPGQGLRLIYYSQIVNDFQKGDIAEGYSVSREKKESFPLTVTSAQKNPTAFYLCASGWGTDTQYFGPGTRLTVL.